This T cell receptor (beta chain) came from a study of monozygotic twins with inflammatory bowel disease. As regards this clonotype: Antigen specificity is unknown.

The CDR3 is 14 amino acids. CDR1 is MGHDK and CDR2 is SYGVNS in the germline V gene. Study-wide points: Immunosuppressive treatment differences may have increased patient repertoire variability.

TCRalpha and TCRbeta cDNA underwent two nested PCRs of roughly 15 and 9 cycles. TCRdb reprocessed the 5' RACE reads and stores each CDR3 protein as one record, lacking DNA. This repertoire comprises about 380,000 distinct CDR3 sequences; its ten largest clones make up approximately 2.8%. This sequence originates from a human donor with ulcerative colitis or Crohn's disease, or a healthy co-twin of an affected twin (not recorded which). Sequencing input: blood. The V call is TRBV25-1, the J call TRBJ2-7. CDR3 residues: CASSESYRAYEQYF.